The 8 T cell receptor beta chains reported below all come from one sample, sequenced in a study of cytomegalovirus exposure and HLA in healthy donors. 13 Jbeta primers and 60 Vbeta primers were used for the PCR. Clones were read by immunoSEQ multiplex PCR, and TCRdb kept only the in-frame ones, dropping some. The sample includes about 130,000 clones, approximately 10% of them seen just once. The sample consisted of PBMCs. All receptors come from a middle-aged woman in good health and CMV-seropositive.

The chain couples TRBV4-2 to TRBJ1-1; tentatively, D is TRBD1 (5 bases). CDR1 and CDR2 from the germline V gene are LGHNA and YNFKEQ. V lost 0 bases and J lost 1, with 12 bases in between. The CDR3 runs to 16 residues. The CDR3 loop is CASSQDWGGKNTEAFF. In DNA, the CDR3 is TGTGCCAGCAGCCAAGATTGGGGGGGGAAGAACACTGAAGCTTTCTTT.

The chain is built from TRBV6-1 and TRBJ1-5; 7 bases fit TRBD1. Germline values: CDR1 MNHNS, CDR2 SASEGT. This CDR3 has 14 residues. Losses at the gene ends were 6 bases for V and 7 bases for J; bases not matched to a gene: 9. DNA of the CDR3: TGTGCCAGCAGCCTGACAGGGAAGGAGCAGCCCCAGCATTTT. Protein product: CASSLTGKEQPQHF.

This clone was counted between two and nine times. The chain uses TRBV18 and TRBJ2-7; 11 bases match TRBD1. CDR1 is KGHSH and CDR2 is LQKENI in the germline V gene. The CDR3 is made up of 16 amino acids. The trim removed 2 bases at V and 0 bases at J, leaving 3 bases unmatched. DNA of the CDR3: TGTGCCAGCTCACCAAGGGGGACAGGGGGCTCCTACGAGCAGTACTTC. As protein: CASSPRGTGGSYEQYF.

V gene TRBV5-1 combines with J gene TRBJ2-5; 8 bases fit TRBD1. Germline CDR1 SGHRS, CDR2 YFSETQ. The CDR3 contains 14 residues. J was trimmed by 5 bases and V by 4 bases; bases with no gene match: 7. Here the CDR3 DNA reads TGCGCCAGCAGCCCCGGACAGGGCTGGGAGACCCAGTACTTC. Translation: CASSPGQGWETQYF.

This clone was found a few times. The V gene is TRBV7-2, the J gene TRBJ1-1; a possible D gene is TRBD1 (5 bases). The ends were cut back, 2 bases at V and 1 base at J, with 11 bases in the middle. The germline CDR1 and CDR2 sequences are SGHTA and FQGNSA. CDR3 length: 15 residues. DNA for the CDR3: TGTGCCAGCAGCTTATTGGGGCAGGGGAACACTGAAGCTTTCTTT. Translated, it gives CASSLLGQGNTEAFF.

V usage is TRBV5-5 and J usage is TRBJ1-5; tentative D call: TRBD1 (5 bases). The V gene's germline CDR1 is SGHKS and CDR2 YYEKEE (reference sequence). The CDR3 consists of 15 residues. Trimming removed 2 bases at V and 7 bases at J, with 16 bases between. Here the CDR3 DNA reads TGTGCCAGCAGCTTAGGGGCCGTAGATACCCAGCCCCAGCATTTT. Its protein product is CASSLGAVDTQPQHF.

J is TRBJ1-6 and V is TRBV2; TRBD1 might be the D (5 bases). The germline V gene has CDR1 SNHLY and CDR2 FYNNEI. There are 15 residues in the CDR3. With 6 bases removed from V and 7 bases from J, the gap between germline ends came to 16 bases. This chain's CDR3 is CASRETRVENSPLHF. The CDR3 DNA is TGTGCCAGCAGAGAGACCAGGGTAGAGAATTCACCCCTCCACTTT.

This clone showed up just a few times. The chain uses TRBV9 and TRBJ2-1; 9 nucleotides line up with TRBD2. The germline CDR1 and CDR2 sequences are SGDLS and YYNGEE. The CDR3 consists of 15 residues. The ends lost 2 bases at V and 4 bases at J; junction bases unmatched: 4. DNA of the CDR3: TGTGCCAGCAGCGTTAGCGGGGGCGGGTACAATGAGCAGTTCTTC. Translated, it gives CASSVSGGGYNEQFF.